This T cell receptor (beta chain) appears in the sequencing data of a study of identical twins. TCRdb fed the 5' RACE reads into MiXCR, producing one record per CDR3 protein. This sample has around 230,000 distinct CDR3 sequences, with around a tenth found just once. This clonotype originated in a woman aged 18-29 years in good health. The sample consisted of memory (CD45RO+) T cells sorted from blood.

The CDR3 loop is CASSLVGTGVSEQYF. As DNA, the CDR3 is TGCGCCAGCAGCTTGGTGGGGACAGGGGTAAGCGAGCAGTACTTC. The chain combines TRBV5-1 with TRBJ2-7, with 10 bases aligning to TRBD1. J was trimmed by 6 bases and V by 0 bases; bases with no gene match: 6. The CDR3 runs to 15 residues. Germline loops: CDR1 SGHRS, CDR2 YFSETQ. The variable domain in full, completed from reference TRBV5-1 and TRBJ2-7, reads KAGVTQTPRYLIKTRGQQVTLSCSPISGHRSVSWYQQTPGQGLQFLFEYFSETQRNKGNFPGRFSGRQFSNSRSEMNVSTLELGDSALYLCASSLVGTGVSEQYFGPGTRLTVT.